This TCR beta chain is drawn from a study of cytomegalovirus exposure and HLA in healthy donors. Worth noting for this clone: Its target is not known.

The V end was cut by 1 base, the J end by 5 bases, with 10 bases between. CDR3 size: 15 residues. Germline V gives CDR1 SGHKS, CDR2 YYEKEE (reference sequence). In the PCR, 60 Vbeta and 13 Jbeta primers were used. Using immunoSEQ multiplex PCR, the repertoire was profiled, and TCRdb retains in-frame clones only, with some absent. The table records under 250,000 clones, roughly 79% of them present only once. Findings and limits, study-wide: Usually a TCR sequence was rare, but some public TCRs were found in many donors. Across HLA loci, a later analysis found differing TCR association rates, with DRB1 most and HLA-C fewest.

The sequenced sample consisted of PBMCs. The clonotype comes from a man aged 30-40 years in good health and CMV-seronegative. The chain joins TRBV5-5 to TRBJ1-6; TRBD1 is a possible D gene (5 bases). CDR3 residues: CASSLRGGNNSPLHF. In nucleotides, the CDR3 is TGTGCCAGCAGCTTGAGGGGTGGAAATAATTCACCCCTCCACTTT.